These 5 T cell receptor beta chains came from one sample sequenced in a study of cytomegalovirus exposure and HLA in healthy donors. A multiplex PCR was run with 60 Vbeta primers and 13 Jbeta primers. The protocol was immunoSEQ multiplex PCR, while the TCRdb copy is restricted to in-frame clones and leaves out a portion. The sample includes approximately 110,000 clones, around 74% seen only once; the top ten take over 6.5%. The sequencing sample was made of PBMCs. These receptors came from a woman aged 40 to 50 in good health and CMV-seropositive.

This clone was seen a few times. The chain joins TRBV6-5 to TRBJ2-7, with D perhaps matching TRBD1 (6 bases). Looked up from germline, CDR1 is MNHEY and CDR2 is SVGAGI. V lost 6 bases, J lost 3 bases, and 12 bases lay in between. The length of the CDR3 is 13 residues. The CDR3 here is CASRRGQHYEQYF. CDR3 bases: TGTGCCAGCAGAAGAGGACAGCACTACGAGCAGTACTTC.

A remark on this clone: One end of the junction fails to match germline, which may point to a read error. This chain links TRBV7-7 with TRBJ2-5; 8 bases line up with TRBD1. Germline V gene data show CDR1 as SSHAT and CDR2 as FNYEAQ (reference sequence). The CDR3 is 15 residues long. This chain's CDR3 is CASSPRTGRGETQYF. CDR3 coding DNA: TGTGCTAGCAGCCCCCGGACAGGGCGGGGAGAGACCCAGTACTTC.

The gene calls are TRBV9 and TRBJ2-7, with 13 bases aligning to TRBD2. Germline values: CDR1 SGDLS, CDR2 YYNGEE. The CDR3 spans 16 residues. The V and J ends lost 4 bases and 7 bases, in that order; junction bases with no gene match: 11. The DNA of the CDR3 is TGTGCCAGCAGCCCTCTTCTACTAGCGGGAGGGGATGAGCAGTACTTC. Residues: CASSPLLLAGGDEQYF.

The chain uses TRBV5-1 and TRBJ2-5, with 7 bases aligning to TRBD1. From germline, CDR1 is SGHRS and CDR2 YFSETQ. The CDR3 is made up of 14 amino acids. Trimming at V came to 4 bases and at J to 1 base, leaving 4 bases not matched to a gene. The CDR3 DNA follows: TGCGCCAGCAGCGCAACAGGGGCCCAAGAGACCCAGTACTTC. Translating gives CASSATGAQETQYF.

This clone was observed a single time. This chain uses TRBV19 with TRBJ2-4; 7 bases line up with TRBD2. V gave up 4 bases and J gave up 2 bases; unmatched junction bases: 5. The CDR3 extends over 15 amino acids. Germline assignment: CDR1 LNHDA and CDR2 SQIVND (reference sequence). CDR3 region: CASSTIGGTKNIQYF. CDR3 DNA sequence: TGTGCCAGTAGTACTATCGGGGGGACCAAAAACATTCAGTACTTC.